The T cell receptor (beta chain) under discussion was sequenced for a study of CXCR3-negative and CXCR3-positive naive CD8 T cells. The CDR3 contains 16 residues. Germline CDR1 is SGHAT and CDR2 is FQNNGV. The TRB libraries of cDNA were built by UMI-labeled 5' RACE. No DNA is given; TCRdb re-called the 5' RACE reads and lists each CDR3 protein once. In total, the table holds thousands of distinct CDR3 sequences. The TCR comes from a human donor in good health. Some clones in this sample may be carry-over from other donors' samples. The specimen sequenced was naive CXCR3- CD8+ T cells from blood. Stated subset: CD45RO-CCR7+CD27+CD95- naive CD8+ T cells lacking CXCR3 (TNR3-). V gene TRBV11-2 combines with J gene TRBJ2-5; TCRdb's D call, TRBD2, is unchecked because there is no DNA. The CDR3 sequence is CASSLDPTSSQETQYF.